This TCR beta chain was captured by sequencing in a study of cytomegalovirus exposure and HLA in healthy donors. The germline V and J ends were trimmed by 5 bases and 1 base, with 8 bases remaining between them. CDR1 and CDR2 from the germline V gene are MNHEY and SVGAGI. CDR3 length: 13 amino acids. As to this clone: Its antigen is undetermined.

Each donor's status was that of a healthy bone marrow donor. The study, taken as a whole, reports: Rare TCR sequences dominated, though some public TCRs recurred in many donors. Later analysis associated a missense DCLRE1C variant with TCR beta V- and J-gene trimming.

PCR used 60 Vbeta primers and 13 Jbeta primers. TCRdb keeps only in-frame clones here, not all; method: immunoSEQ multiplex PCR. The sample shows around 150,000 clones, about 88% of them seen only once. The material sequenced was PBMCs. This chain connects TRBV6-5 to TRBJ1-1; D is unclear. This TCR was recovered from a man younger than 35 in good health and CMV-seropositive. The CDR3 here is CASSTYRNTEAFF. Written as DNA, the CDR3 is TGTGCCAGCAGTACGTACAGGAACACTGAAGCTTTCTTT.